This T cell receptor (beta chain) was documented in a study of shared clonotypes between healthy human individuals. Study observations and caveats: The four-donor shared clonotypes exceeded non-shared clonotypes in generation probability, with non-shared ones scoring lower.

The CDR3 totals 12 residues. Trimming shortened V by 4 bases and J by 5 bases, and 8 bases separated the two germline ends. Germline lookup yields CDR1 LNHDA and CDR2 SQIVND (reference sequence). About this clone itself: Its antigen is currently unknown.

Generated by immunoSEQ multiplex PCR, the TCRdb table keeps only in-frame clones and is missing some. This table holds roughly 700,000 clones, about 74% found once. The sequenced sample was memory CD4+ T cells sorted from blood. Subset defined: CD45RA-negative fraction. J is TRBJ2-5 and V is TRBV19; D assignment may be TRBD1 or TRBD2 (5 bases each). The sequence came from a woman between 25 and 40 years old in good health. CDR3 sequence reads: CASSTREETQYF. The CDR3 DNA sequence: TGTGCCAGTAGTACCAGGGAGGAGACCCAGTACTTC. The entire variable domain, with the rest obtained from reference TRBV19 and TRBJ2-5, is as follows: DGGITQSPKYLFRKEGQNVTLSCEQNLNHDAMYWYRQDPGQGLRLIYYSQIVNDFQKGDIAEGYSVSREKKESFPLTVTSAQKNPTAFYLCASSTREETQYFGPGTRLLVL.